This T cell receptor (beta chain) was profiled in a study of blood T cells in healthy people across ages. A second PCR, run for roughly 7 to 12 cycles, used a sample-barcoded 5' primer plus a J-beta primer mix. Each CDR3 protein is one row after TCRdb ran MiXCR on the 5' RACE reads. The data contain about a million distinct CDR3 sequences, under 50% of them singletons. The ends were cut back, 4 bases at V and 10 bases at J, with 8 bases in the middle. The CDR3 loop spans 12 amino acids. The specimen was blood. This chain joins TRBV12-3 or TRBV12-4 and TRBJ2-6; D gene unclear. This receptor was taken from a man between 25 and 39 years old in good health. The CDR3 here is CASSYAANVLTF. CDR3 nucleotide sequence: TGTGCCAGCAGTTATGCAGCTAACGTCCTGACTTTC.